This T cell receptor (beta chain) was captured by sequencing in a study of T cell changes during pregnancy in multiple sclerosis. Assay used: immunoSEQ multiplex PCR; TCRdb lists only in-frame clones, some missing. Found here are tens of thousands of clones, 85% to 95% of them singletons; the top ten hold more than 1%. Deletions cut 1 base from V and 4 bases from J, with 10 bases between. Germline CDR1 reads SEHNR; CDR2 reads FQNEAQ (reference sequence). This CDR3 contains 15 residues. The source of this sequence is a female donor with multiple sclerosis, enrolled in a pregnancy study. The chain links TRBV7-9 to TRBJ2-2; D is unresolved. Sequencing used peripheral blood, obtained in the first trimester of pregnancy. The CDR3, as DNA: TGTGCCAGCAGCTTAGTATCCGGGTTCACCGGGGAGCTGTTTTTT. As protein: CASSLVSGFTGELFF.